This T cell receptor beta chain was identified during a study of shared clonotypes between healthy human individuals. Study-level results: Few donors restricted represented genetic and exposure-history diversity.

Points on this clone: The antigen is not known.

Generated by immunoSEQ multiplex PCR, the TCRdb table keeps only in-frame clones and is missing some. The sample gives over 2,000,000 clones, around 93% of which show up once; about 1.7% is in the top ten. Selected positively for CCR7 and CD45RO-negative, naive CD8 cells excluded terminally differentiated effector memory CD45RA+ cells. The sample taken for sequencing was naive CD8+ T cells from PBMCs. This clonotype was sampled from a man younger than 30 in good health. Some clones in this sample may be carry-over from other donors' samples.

Here the CDR3 DNA reads TGTGCCAGCAGCTCCCCGGGACAGGGGCCAGGATACACCTTC. Its protein is CASSSPGQGPGYTF. This rearrangement joins TRBV7-9 to TRBJ1-2, with 10 bases aligning to TRBD1. Trimming took 4 bases from V and 11 from J; bases not matched to a gene: 10. The CDR3 is 14 amino acids. Germline V lookup: CDR1 SEHNR, CDR2 FQNEAQ (reference sequence).